What follows is one T cell receptor (beta chain) and its context. V lost 0 bases, J lost 4 bases, and 3 bases stayed unmatched. Germline CDR1 is LNHNV and CDR2 is YYDKDF (reference sequence). The CDR3 runs 15 residues. Measured with immunoSEQ multiplex PCR; TCRdb has only the in-frame clones, and not every one. The table includes about 160,000 clones, about nine tenths detected once. These data belong to a study of T cell responses to AZD1222 COVID-19 vaccine. Specimen: peripheral blood, collected 28 days after the second AZD1222 dose. V usage is TRBV15 and J usage is TRBJ2-1; 7 nucleotides agree with TRBD2. This TCR was sampled from an adult who received the AZD1222 COVID-19 vaccine. CDR3 bases: TGTGCCACCAGCAGAGATCGCGGGGGTTACAATGAGCAGTTCTTC. Translation gives CATSRDRGGYNEQFF.